Below, 28 T cell receptor beta chains from the same sample are listed, as sequenced in a study of cytomegalovirus exposure and HLA in healthy donors. Primers included in the PCR were 60 Vbeta and 13 Jbeta primers. The protocol was immunoSEQ multiplex PCR, while the TCRdb copy is restricted to in-frame clones and leaves out a portion. The sample lists some 180,000 clones; roughly 68% were seen once. The source material was PBMCs. These receptors all come from a woman aged 30 to 39 in good health and CMV-seronegative.

Comments on this clone: Other DNA sequences of this sample code for an identical CDR3. This chain connects TRBV9 to TRBJ1-2; D possibly corresponds to TRBD1 (6 bases). From germline, CDR1 is SGDLS and CDR2 YYNGEE. V lost 0 bases and J lost 4, with 7 bases in between. The CDR3 runs 13 residues. CDR3 nucleotides: TGTGCCAGCAGCGTAGCGACAGGCTATGGCTACACCTTC. This sequence encodes CASSVATGYGYTF.

The CDR3 bases are TGTGCCAGCAGTTTCCAGCGGGACCCACGGGTAGATACGCAGTATTTT. This sequence encodes CASSFQRDPRVDTQYF. V usage is TRBV27 and J usage is TRBJ2-3; the match to TRBD2 covers 7 bases. The CDR3 extends over 16 amino acids. The J segment lost 5 bases and the V segment lost 3 bases, leaving 11 bases of the junction unmatched. CDR1 is MNHEY, CDR2 SMNVEV, per germline (reference sequence).

The chain couples TRBV9 to TRBJ2-7; 7 bases line up with TRBD1. The J segment lost 0 bases and the V segment lost 7 bases, leaving 10 bases of the junction unmatched. Germline loops: CDR1 SGDLS, CDR2 YYNGEE. CDR3 length: 15 amino acids. DNA for the CDR3: TGTGCCAGCGGCGCCTCCGGGACAGACTCCTACGAGCAGTACTTC. It translates to CASGASGTDSYEQYF.

This chain uses TRBV6-6 with TRBJ1-6; D is unresolved. Trimming stripped 6 bases from V and 6 bases from J, with 12 bases between. This CDR3 contains 14 residues. The germline gives CDR1 MNHNY, CDR2 SVGAGI (reference sequence). CDR3 protein: CASSHGLTNSPLHF. In DNA form, the CDR3 reads TGTGCCAGCAGCCACGGACTCACTAATTCACCCCTCCACTTT.

This clone is a singleton in its sample. This rearrangement joins TRBV5-5 to TRBJ2-5, with D possibly matching TRBD1 (6 bases). CDR1 and CDR2 (germline): SGHKS, YYEKEE (reference sequence). With 2 bases removed from V and 2 bases from J, the gap between germline ends came to 19 bases. CDR3 length: 17 amino acids. CDR3 sequence (DNA): TGTGCCAGCAGCTTTCTCCGGACAGAACAGATACAAGAGACCCAGTACTTC. Its translation is CASSFLRTEQIQETQYF.

The gene calls are TRBV7-2 and TRBJ1-1, with a tentative D call TRBD1 (5 bases). CDR3 length: 17 amino acids. V was shortened by 2 bases and J by 0 bases, with 16 bases between the two germline ends. The germline V gene has CDR1 SGHTA and CDR2 FQGNSA. Here the CDR3 reads CASSLRYGGGMNTEAFF. The DNA of the CDR3 is TGTGCCAGCAGCTTACGGTATGGGGGGGGAATGAACACTGAAGCTTTCTTT.

The CDR3 nucleotides read TGTGCCAGCAGTGACCGGGGACAGGGGATCTATGGCTACACCTTC. Translated, it gives CASSDRGQGIYGYTF. The V and J genes are TRBV6-6 and TRBJ1-2, with TRBD1 matching over 10 bases. Per germline, CDR1 MNHNY and CDR2 SVGAGI (reference sequence). The CDR3 runs to 15 residues. Trimming cost V 5 bases and J 4 bases; bases outside gene matches: 7.

This rearrangement joins TRBV5-1 to TRBJ2-5; weak D call: TRBD1 (6 bases). The assigned J gene may be wrong: the sequence end matches TRBJ2-7 better. CDR1 is SGHRS and CDR2 is YFSETQ in the germline V gene. This CDR3 is built from 13 residues. The CDR3, as DNA: TGCGCCAGCAGCGACGGACAGACCTACGAGCAGTACTTC. Protein: CASSDGQTYEQYF.

A note on this clone: This sample includes further DNA sequences coding for the same CDR3. The rearrangement joins TRBV6-6 to TRBJ2-2; the D is unclear. The germline V gene has CDR1 MNHNY and CDR2 SVGAGI (reference sequence). The CDR3 is 13 residues long. The V end was cut by 2 bases, the J end by 2 bases, with 3 bases between. CDR3 loop: CASSYTNTGELFF. DNA of the CDR3: TGTGCCAGCAGTTACACAAACACCGGGGAGCTGTTTTTT.

This clone occurred once. V and J are TRBV6-1 and TRBJ2-3; unclear D gene. This CDR3 has 13 residues. CDR1 is MNHNS, CDR2 SASEGT, per germline. Trimming left V 9 bases short and J 1 base short, with 11 bases between. CDR3 bases: TGTGCCAGTCGACGTCGGGGCACAGATACGCAGTATTTT. Translation gives CASRRRGTDTQYF.

The V and J genes are TRBV7-9 and TRBJ1-1; 11 bases match TRBD1. The CDR3 is made up of 17 amino acids. Germline V lookup: CDR1 SEHNR, CDR2 FQNEAQ (reference sequence). The ends lost 5 bases at V and 0 bases at J; junction bases unmatched: 8. The CDR3 coding sequence is TGTGCCAGCAGCCAAAAGGGACAGGGGGATATGAACACTGAAGCTTTCTTT. As protein: CASSQKGQGDMNTEAFF.

The rearrangement joins TRBV27 to TRBJ2-5; weak D call: TRBD1 (5 bases). Deletions cut 2 bases from V and 1 base from J, with 5 bases between. This CDR3 is built from 13 residues. Per the germline V gene, CDR1 is MNHEY and CDR2 is SMNVEV (reference sequence). The CDR3 nucleotides are TGTGCCAGCAGTTTAAGGGGCCAAGAGACCCAGTACTTC. Translation gives CASSLRGQETQYF.

This clone was counted a few times. The V and J genes are TRBV2 and TRBJ2-7, with 10 nucleotides matching TRBD1. Trimming removed 6 bases from V and 3 bases from J; junction bases left unmatched: 8. The CDR3 has 15 residues. The germline CDR1 and CDR2 sequences are SNHLY and FYNNEI. The chain's CDR3 is CASRYRDRGDYEQYF. The CDR3 DNA is TGTGCCAGCAGGTACCGGGACAGGGGAGACTACGAGCAGTACTTC.

The V call is TRBV18, the J call TRBJ2-5, with D tentatively TRBD2 (5 bases). The V and J ends lost 4 bases and 5 bases respectively, with 8 bases between them. Germline V gene lookup returns CDR1 KGHSH and CDR2 LQKENI. This CDR3 contains 12 residues. CDR3 loop: CASSHPGETQYF. The CDR3 DNA reads TGTGCCAGCTCACATCCGGGGGAGACCCAGTACTTC.

In this sample, this clone turned up a few times. J is TRBJ1-1 and V is TRBV5-4, with D tentatively TRBD1 (6 bases). The CDR3 extends over 13 amino acids. The germline gives CDR1 SGHNT, CDR2 YYREEE (reference sequence). The germline V and J ends were trimmed by 5 bases and 0 bases, with 8 bases remaining between them. The CDR3 spells CASRGTLNTEAFF. The CDR3 DNA reads TGTGCCAGCAGAGGGACATTGAACACTGAAGCTTTCTTT. The full variable domain, in which reference TRBV5-4 and TRBJ1-1 provide the parts outside the CDR3, is ETGVTQSPTHLIKTRGQQVTLRCSSQSGHNTVSWYQQALGQGPQFIFQYYREEENGRGNFPPRFSGLQFPNYSSELNVNALELDDSALYLCASRGTLNTEAFFGQGTRLTVV.

The rearrangement joins TRBV9 to TRBJ2-5, with 9 bases that match TRBD1. Germline CDR1 is SGDLS and CDR2 is YYNGEE. The CDR3 sequence is 16 residues long. Losses at the gene ends were 0 bases for V and 3 bases for J; bases not matched to a gene: 6. CDR3 in amino acids: CASSVGVGTGKETQYF. For the CDR3, the DNA is TGTGCCAGCAGCGTAGGGGTGGGGACAGGGAAAGAGACCCAGTACTTC.

This clone has a handful of counts. The V gene is TRBV6-1, the J gene TRBJ2-7; a possible D gene is TRBD2 (5 bases). This CDR3 comprises 15 residues. Germline values: CDR1 MNHNS, CDR2 SASEGT. V dropped 1 base and J dropped 2 bases, with 12 bases sitting between them. The CDR3 bases are TGTGCCAGCAGTGAAGAGGACTGGGGAACCTACGAGCAGTACTTC. Amino acids: CASSEEDWGTYEQYF.

This sequence joins TRBV27 and TRBJ1-1; 9 bases agree with TRBD1. With 6 bases clipped from V and 3 bases from J, the junction kept 8 bases outside the gene matches. The CDR3 runs to 15 residues. CDR1 is MNHEY and CDR2 is SMNVEV in the germline V gene (reference sequence). For the CDR3, the DNA is TGTGCCAGCAGGACGAGACAGGGGGTACACACTGAAGCTTTCTTT. Translating it yields CASRTRQGVHTEAFF.

The chain employs TRBV6-4 and TRBJ2-4; the D gene is possibly TRBD1 (6 bases). Germline V gives CDR1 MRHNA, CDR2 SNTAGT. V shed 11 bases and J shed 0 bases, with 8 bases lying between them. The CDR3 is 12 residues long. The CDR3 nucleotides read TGTGCCGGACAGTTAGCCAAAAACATTCAGTACTTC. It yields the protein CAGQLAKNIQYF.

V and J are TRBV4-1 and TRBJ1-2, with 8 bases identical to TRBD1. This CDR3 has 18 residues. V dropped 3 bases and J dropped 2; count of bases not matched to a gene: 14. Germline CDR1 MGHRA, CDR2 YSYEKL. In DNA form, the CDR3 reads TGCGCCAGCAGCCACAGTCCAGGACAGGGATCCAAGAACTATGGCTACACCTTC. Amino acids: CASSHSPGQGSKNYGYTF.

This rearrangement joins TRBV10-3 to TRBJ1-1; D unclear. The V gene lost 0 bases and the J gene lost 0 bases, with 8 bases spanning the gap. The CDR3 covers 15 residues. Germline CDR1 reads ENHRY; CDR2 reads SYGVKD. The DNA of the CDR3 is TGTGCCATCAGTGAGTCGAGTATTCTGAACACTGAAGCTTTCTTT. Translation: CAISESSILNTEAFF.

This clone was seen just once. This chain's CDR3 is CASCSQGPSNYGYTF. CDR3 DNA sequence: TGTGCCAGCTGTTCGCAGGGGCCATCTAACTATGGCTACACCTTC. The rearrangement uses TRBV2 and TRBJ1-2; D might be TRBD1 (6 bases). The V end lost 8 bases, the J end lost 0 bases, and 16 bases lay between the germline ends. The CDR3 spans 15 residues. Germline loops: CDR1 SNHLY, CDR2 FYNNEI. Looking up the rest from reference TRBV2 and TRBJ1-2 gives the full variable domain: EPEVTQTPSHQVTQMGQEVILRCVPISNHLYFYWYRQILGQKVEFLVSFYNNEISEKSEIFDDQFSVERPDGSNFTLKIRSTKLEDSAMYFCASCSQGPSNYGYTFGSGTRLTVV.

The chain is built from TRBV19 and TRBJ1-3; TRBD1 agrees at 9 bases. Germline CDR1 LNHDA, CDR2 SQIVND (reference sequence). J gave up 3 bases and V 5 bases, and 8 bases lay outside the gene matches. The CDR3 has 16 residues. The CDR3 region has the DNA TGTGCCAGTAGTCCCTGGACAGGGGAGTTTGGAAACACCATATATTTT. This codes for CASSPWTGEFGNTIYF. Drawing the rest from reference TRBV19 and TRBJ1-3, the complete variable domain is DGGITQSPKYLFRKEGQNVTLSCEQNLNHDAMYWYRQDPGQGLRLIYYSQIVNDFQKGDIAEGYSVSREKKESFPLTVTSAQKNPTAFYLCASSPWTGEFGNTIYFGEGSWLTVV.

This sequence joins TRBV9 and TRBJ1-3; 9 nucleotides align to TRBD1. The CDR3 runs 15 residues. V gave up 3 bases and J gave up 4 bases; unmatched junction bases: 5. In germline, CDR1 is SGDLS, CDR2 YYNGEE. The CDR3 protein is CASSAQTGGGNTIYF. CDR3 bases: TGTGCCAGCAGCGCTCAGACAGGGGGGGGAAACACCATATATTTT.

V and J are TRBV4-2 and TRBJ2-1; 8 bases fit TRBD2. The length of the CDR3 is 17 residues. Germline CDR1 and CDR2: LGHNA and YNFKEQ. The trim removed 0 bases at V and 2 bases at J, leaving 6 bases unmatched. The CDR3 region is CASSQEMALAAYNEQFF. As DNA, the CDR3 is TGTGCCAGCAGCCAAGAGATGGCACTAGCGGCCTACAATGAGCAGTTCTTC.

The V and J genes are TRBV29-1 and TRBJ2-2; TRBD1 matches at 8 bases. J gave up 5 bases and V 1 base, and 9 bases lay outside the gene matches. The CDR3 is made up of 16 amino acids. Germline V lookup: CDR1 SQVTM, CDR2 ANQGSEA. CDR3 nucleotide sequence: TGCAGCGTTGAAGGCACCGGGACAGGAATAACCGGGGAGCTGTTTTTT. Residues: CSVEGTGTGITGELFF.

V usage is TRBV18 and J usage is TRBJ2-7, with 10 positions matching TRBD1. Germline CDR1 is KGHSH and CDR2 is LQKENI. V gave up 3 bases and J gave up 3 bases; unmatched junction bases: 8. This CDR3 has 16 amino acids. The CDR3 nucleotides are TGTGCCAGCTCACCCCTGGACAGGGGGGTTATCTACGAGCAGTACTTC. The encoded protein is CASSPLDRGVIYEQYF.

This chain joins TRBV27 and TRBJ2-1, with 9 nucleotides matching TRBD1. With 4 bases clipped from V and 7 bases from J, the junction kept 8 bases outside the gene matches. This CDR3 is built from 15 residues. CDR1 and CDR2 (germline): MNHEY, SMNVEV (reference sequence). In nucleotides, the CDR3 is TGTGCCAGCAGTTCGGGACAGGGAGGAGATAATGAGCAGTTCTTC. It is translated as CASSSGQGGDNEQFF.